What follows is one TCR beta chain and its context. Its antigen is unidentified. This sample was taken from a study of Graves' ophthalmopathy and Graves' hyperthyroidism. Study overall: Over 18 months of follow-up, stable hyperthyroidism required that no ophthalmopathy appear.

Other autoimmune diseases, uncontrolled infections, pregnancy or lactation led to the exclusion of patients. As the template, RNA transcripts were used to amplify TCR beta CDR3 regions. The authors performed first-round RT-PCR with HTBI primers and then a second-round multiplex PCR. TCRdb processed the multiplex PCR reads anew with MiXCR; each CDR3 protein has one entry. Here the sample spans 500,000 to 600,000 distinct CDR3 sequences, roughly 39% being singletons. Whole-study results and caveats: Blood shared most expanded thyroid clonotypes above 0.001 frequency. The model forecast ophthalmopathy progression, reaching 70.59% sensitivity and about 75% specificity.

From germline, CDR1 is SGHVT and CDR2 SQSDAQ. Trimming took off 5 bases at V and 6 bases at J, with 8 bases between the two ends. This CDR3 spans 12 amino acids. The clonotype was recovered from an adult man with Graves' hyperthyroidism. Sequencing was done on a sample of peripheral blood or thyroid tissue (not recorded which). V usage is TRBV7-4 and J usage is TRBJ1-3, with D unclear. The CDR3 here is CASSLPTNTIYF. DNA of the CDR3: TGTGCCAGCAGCCTGCCTACAAACACCATATATTTT. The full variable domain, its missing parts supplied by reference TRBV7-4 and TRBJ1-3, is GAGVSQSPRYKVAKRGRDVALRCDSISGHVTLYWYRQTLGQGSEVLTYSQSDAQRDKSGRPSGRFSAERPERSVSTLKIQRTEQGDSAVYLCASSLPTNTIYFGEGSWLTVV.